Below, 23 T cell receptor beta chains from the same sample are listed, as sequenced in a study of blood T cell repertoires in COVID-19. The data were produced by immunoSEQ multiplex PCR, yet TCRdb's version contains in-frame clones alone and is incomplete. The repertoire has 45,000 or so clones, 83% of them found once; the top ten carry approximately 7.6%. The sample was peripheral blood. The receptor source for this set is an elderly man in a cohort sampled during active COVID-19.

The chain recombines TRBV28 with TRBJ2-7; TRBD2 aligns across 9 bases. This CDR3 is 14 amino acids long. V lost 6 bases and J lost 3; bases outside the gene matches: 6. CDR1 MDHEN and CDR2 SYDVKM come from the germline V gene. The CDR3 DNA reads TGTGCCAGCAGGTTTAGCGGGAGACACTACGAGCAGTACTTC. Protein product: CASRFSGRHYEQYF.

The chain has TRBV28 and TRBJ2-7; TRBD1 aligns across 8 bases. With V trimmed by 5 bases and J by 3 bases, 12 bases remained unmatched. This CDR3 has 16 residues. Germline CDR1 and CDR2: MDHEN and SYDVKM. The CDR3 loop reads CASSRGSGGAIYEQYF. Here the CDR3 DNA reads TGTGCCAGCAGTCGGGGCTCAGGGGGCGCAATCTACGAGCAGTACTTC.

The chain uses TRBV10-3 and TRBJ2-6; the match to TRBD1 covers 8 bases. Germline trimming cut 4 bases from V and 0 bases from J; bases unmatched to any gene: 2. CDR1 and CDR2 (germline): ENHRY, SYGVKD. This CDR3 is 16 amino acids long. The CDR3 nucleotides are TGTGCCATCAGTGGGACAGGGAGCTCTGGGGCCAACGTCCTGACTTTC. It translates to CAISGTGSSGANVLTF.

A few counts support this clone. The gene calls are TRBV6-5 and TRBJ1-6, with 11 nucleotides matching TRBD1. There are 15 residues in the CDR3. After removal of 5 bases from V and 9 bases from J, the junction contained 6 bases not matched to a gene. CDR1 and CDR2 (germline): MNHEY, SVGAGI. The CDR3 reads CASSLIGTGGSPLHF. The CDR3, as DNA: TGTGCCAGCAGTCTCATAGGGACAGGGGGTTCACCCCTCCACTTT.

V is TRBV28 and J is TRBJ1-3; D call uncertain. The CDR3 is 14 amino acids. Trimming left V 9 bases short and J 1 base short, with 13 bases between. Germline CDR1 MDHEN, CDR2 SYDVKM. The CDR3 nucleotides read TGTGCCAGTCGGAACCGGGATTCTGGAAACACCATATATTTT. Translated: CASRNRDSGNTIYF.

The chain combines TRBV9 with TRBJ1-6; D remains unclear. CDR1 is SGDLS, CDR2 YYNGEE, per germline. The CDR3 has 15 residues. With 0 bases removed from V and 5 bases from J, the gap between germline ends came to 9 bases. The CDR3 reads CASSVALGDNSPLHF. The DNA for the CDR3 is TGTGCCAGCAGCGTAGCTCTCGGAGATAATTCACCCCTCCACTTT.

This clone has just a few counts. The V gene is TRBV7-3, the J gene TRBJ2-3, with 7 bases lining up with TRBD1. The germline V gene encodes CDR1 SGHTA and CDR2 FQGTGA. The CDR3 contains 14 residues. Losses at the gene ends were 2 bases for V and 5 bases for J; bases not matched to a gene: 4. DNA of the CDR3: TGTGCCAGCAGCTTACTACAGGGGATAGATACGCAGTATTTT. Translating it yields CASSLLQGIDTQYF.

CDR3 coding DNA: TGTGCCACCAGCAGCTGGGCGGGACTCCGAGAGACCCAGTACTTC. It codes for CATSSWAGLRETQYF. This sequence joins TRBV15 and TRBJ2-5, with D possibly TRBD2 on 6 matching bases. Trimming removed 3 bases at V and 4 bases at J, with 15 bases between. The CDR3 totals 15 residues. Germline CDR1 is LNHNV and CDR2 is YYDKDF (reference sequence).

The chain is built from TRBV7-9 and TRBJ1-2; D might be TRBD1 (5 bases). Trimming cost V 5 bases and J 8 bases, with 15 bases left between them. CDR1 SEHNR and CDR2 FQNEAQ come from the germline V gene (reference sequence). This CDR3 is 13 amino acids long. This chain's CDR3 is CASSPVGGRGYTF. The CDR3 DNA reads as TGTGCCAGCAGCCCAGTGGGGGGAAGGGGCTACACCTTC.

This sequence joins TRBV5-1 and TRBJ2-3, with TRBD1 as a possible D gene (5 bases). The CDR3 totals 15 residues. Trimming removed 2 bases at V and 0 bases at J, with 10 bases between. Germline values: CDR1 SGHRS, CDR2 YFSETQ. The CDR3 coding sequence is TGCGCCAGCAGCTTTACAGGACGTAGCACAGATACGCAGTATTTT. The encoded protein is CASSFTGRSTDTQYF.

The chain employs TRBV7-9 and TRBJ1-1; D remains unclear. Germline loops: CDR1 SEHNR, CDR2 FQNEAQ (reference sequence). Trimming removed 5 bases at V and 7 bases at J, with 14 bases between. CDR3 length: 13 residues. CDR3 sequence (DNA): TGTGCCAGCAGCCCCTCGGTGACACTTGAAGCTTTCTTT. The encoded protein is CASSPSVTLEAFF.

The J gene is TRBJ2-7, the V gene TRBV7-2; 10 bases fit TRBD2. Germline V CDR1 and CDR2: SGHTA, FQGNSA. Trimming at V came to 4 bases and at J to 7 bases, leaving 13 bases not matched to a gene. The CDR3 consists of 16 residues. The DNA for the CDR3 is TGTGCCAGCAGCTCCCCCAGCGGGAGGGCTTCTAATGAGCAGTACTTC. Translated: CASSSPSGRASNEQYF.

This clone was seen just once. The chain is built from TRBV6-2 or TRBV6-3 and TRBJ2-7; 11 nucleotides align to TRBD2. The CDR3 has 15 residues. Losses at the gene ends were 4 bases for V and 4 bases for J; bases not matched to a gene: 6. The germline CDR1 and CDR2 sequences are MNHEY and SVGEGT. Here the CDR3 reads CASSSLTSGRYEQYF. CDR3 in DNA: TGTGCCAGCAGTTCCCTAACTAGCGGGAGATACGAGCAGTACTTC.

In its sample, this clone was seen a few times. The CDR3 loop is CASSEDMNTEAFF. The CDR3 DNA sequence: TGTGCCAGCAGTGAGGATATGAACACTGAAGCTTTCTTT. The V gene is TRBV6-2 or TRBV6-3, the J gene TRBJ1-1; D is unresolved. This CDR3 is 13 amino acids long. The V and J ends lost 5 bases and 0 bases respectively, with 7 bases between them. Germline V gene sequence: CDR1 MNHEY, CDR2 SVGEGT.

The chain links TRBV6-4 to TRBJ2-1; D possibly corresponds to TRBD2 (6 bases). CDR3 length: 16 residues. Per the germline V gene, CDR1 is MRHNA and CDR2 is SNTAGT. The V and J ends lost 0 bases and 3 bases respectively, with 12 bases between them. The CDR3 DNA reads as TGTGCCAGCAGTGACTCGAATAGGGGACTCTACAATGAGCAGTTCTTC. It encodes CASSDSNRGLYNEQFF.

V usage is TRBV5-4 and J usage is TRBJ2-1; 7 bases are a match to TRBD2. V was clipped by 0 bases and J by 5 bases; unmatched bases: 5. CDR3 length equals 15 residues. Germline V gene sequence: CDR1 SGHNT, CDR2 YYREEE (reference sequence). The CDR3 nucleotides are TGTGCCAGCAGCTTGGATGGGCGGGGGAACAATGAGCAGTTCTTC. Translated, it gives CASSLDGRGNNEQFF.

The CDR3 DNA reads TGTGCCAGCAGCTTAGACCGAGGGGGCCAAGAGACCCAGTACTTC. Translation gives CASSLDRGGQETQYF. This chain uses TRBV11-2 with TRBJ2-5; a weak D match, TRBD1 (6 bases). Deletions cut 0 bases from V and 1 base from J, with 9 bases between. The CDR3 runs 15 residues. Germline CDR1 and CDR2: SGHAT and FQNNGV.

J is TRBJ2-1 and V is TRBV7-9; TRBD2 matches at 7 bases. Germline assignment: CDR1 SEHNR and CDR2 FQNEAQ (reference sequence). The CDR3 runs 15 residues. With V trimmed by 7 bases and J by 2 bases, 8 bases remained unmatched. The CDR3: CASKTGGTTYNEQFF. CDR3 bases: TGTGCCAGCAAAACCGGGGGGACGACCTACAATGAGCAGTTCTTC. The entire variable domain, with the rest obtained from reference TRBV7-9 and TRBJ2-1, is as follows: DTGVSQNPRHKITKRGQNVTFRCDPISEHNRLYWYRQTLGQGPEFLTYFQNEAQLEKSRLLSDRFSAERPKGSFSTLEIQRTEQGDSAMYLCASKTGGTTYNEQFFGPGTRLTVL.

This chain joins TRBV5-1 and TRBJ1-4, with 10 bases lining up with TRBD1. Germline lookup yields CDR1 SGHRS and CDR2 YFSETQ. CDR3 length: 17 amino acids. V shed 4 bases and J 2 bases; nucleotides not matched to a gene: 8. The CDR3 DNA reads TGCGCCAGCAGCCCCTCGACAGGGGGCTATACTAATGAAAAACTGTTTTTT. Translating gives CASSPSTGGYTNEKLFF. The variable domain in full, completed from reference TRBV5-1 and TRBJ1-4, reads KAGVTQTPRYLIKTRGQQVTLSCSPISGHRSVSWYQQTPGQGLQFLFEYFSETQRNKGNFPGRFSGRQFSNSRSEMNVSTLELGDSALYLCASSPSTGGYTNEKLFFGSGTQLSVL.

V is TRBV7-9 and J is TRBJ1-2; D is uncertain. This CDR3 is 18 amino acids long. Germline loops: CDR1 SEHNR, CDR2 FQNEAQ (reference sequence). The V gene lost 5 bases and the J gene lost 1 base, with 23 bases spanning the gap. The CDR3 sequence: CASSAREGTLFRNYGYTF. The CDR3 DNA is TGTGCCAGCAGCGCCCGCGAGGGAACTCTTTTCCGTAACTATGGCTACACCTTC.

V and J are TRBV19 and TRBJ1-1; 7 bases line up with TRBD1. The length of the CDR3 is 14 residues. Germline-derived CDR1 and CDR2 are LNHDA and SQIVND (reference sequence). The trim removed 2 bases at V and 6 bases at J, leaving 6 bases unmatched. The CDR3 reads CASSIRQGRAEAFF. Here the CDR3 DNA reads TGTGCCAGTAGTATACGACAGGGTAGGGCTGAAGCTTTCTTT.

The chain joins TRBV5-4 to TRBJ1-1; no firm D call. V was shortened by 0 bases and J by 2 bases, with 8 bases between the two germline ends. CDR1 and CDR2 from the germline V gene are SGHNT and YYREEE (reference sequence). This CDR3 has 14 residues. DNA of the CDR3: TGTGCCAGCAGCTTGGTCGAGGGTAACACTGAAGCTTTCTTT. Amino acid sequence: CASSLVEGNTEAFF. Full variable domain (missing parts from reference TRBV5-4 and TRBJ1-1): ETGVTQSPTHLIKTRGQQVTLRCSSQSGHNTVSWYQQALGQGPQFIFQYYREEENGRGNFPPRFSGLQFPNYSSELNVNALELDDSALYLCASSLVEGNTEAFFGQGTRLTVV.

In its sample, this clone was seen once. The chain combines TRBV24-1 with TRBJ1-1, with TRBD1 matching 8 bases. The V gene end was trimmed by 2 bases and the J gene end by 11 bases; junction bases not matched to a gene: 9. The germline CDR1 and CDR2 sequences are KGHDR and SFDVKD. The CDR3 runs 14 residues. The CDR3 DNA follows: TGTGCCACCAGTGATTCCGGGACAGGCGGAAACGCTTTCTTT. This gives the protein CATSDSGTGGNAFF.